These 5 T cell receptor beta chains share one sample of origin, sequenced in a study of human T cells and chemical hapten exposure. Treatment meaning: therapeutic diphenylcyclopropenone sensitization with weekly scalp DPC. Each cDNA molecule in the library carried unique molecular identifiers. TCRdb analysed the reads with MiXCR anew, one entry per CDR3 protein. The table has around 5,300 distinct CDR3 sequences, around 50% seen once. The sequencing here drew on whole blood, taken before DPC sensitization or 2, 6, or about 24 weeks after (not recorded which). These receptors came from an adult with alopecia areata. Some clones in this sample may be carry-over from other donors' samples. This table probably holds off-target reads from a library built for another chain.

The chain joins TRBV6-2 or TRBV6-3 to TRBJ1-6; unclear D gene. CDR1 MNHEY and CDR2 SVGEGT come from the germline V gene. V lost 0 bases and J 4 bases, leaving 4 bases between the germline ends. CDR3 length: 14 amino acids. The CDR3 region is CASSYSQYNSPLHF. CDR3 DNA: TGTGCCAGCAGTTACTCCCAGTATAATTCACCCCTCCACTTT.

The chain carries TRBV2 and TRBJ2-7; D is undetermined. With 8 bases removed from V and 5 bases from J, the gap between germline ends came to 10 bases. The CDR3 has 11 residues. From germline, CDR1 is SNHLY and CDR2 FYNNEI. CDR3 amino acids: CASVTDNEQYF. DNA of the CDR3: TGTGCCAGCGTCACCGACAACGAGCAGTACTTC.

The table lists this clonotype with a few counts. V and J are TRBV7-3 and TRBJ2-7; tentatively, D is TRBD1 or TRBD2 (5 bases each). The CDR3 totals 15 residues. V gave up 0 bases and J gave up 6 bases, with 15 bases separating them. Per germline, CDR1 SGHTA and CDR2 FQGTGA. This CDR3 reads CASSLTQGPYREQYF. DNA for the CDR3: TGTGCCAGCAGCTTAACGCAGGGACCTTATCGCGAGCAGTACTTC. The full variable domain, its missing parts supplied by reference TRBV7-3 and TRBJ2-7, is GAGVSQTPSNKVTEKGKYVELRCDPISGHTALYWYRQSLGQGPEFLIYFQGTGAADDSGLPNDRFFAVRPEGSVSTLKIQRTERGDSAVYLCASSLTQGPYREQYFGPGTRLTVT.

The DNA of the CDR3 is TGTGCCAGCAGAGACTCTGGGGCCAACGTCCTGACTTTC. As protein: CASRDSGANVLTF. The genes are TRBV3-1 and TRBJ2-6; unclear D gene. V was clipped by 6 bases and J by 0 bases, with 3 bases between them. CDR1 and CDR2 from the germline V gene are LGHDT and YNNKEL (reference sequence). CDR3 length: 13 residues.

This clonotype has a handful of counts. The rearrangement links TRBV11-2 to TRBJ2-3, with 7 nucleotides matching TRBD1. The CDR3 consists of 15 residues. V gave up 5 bases and J gave up 2 bases; unmatched junction bases: 7. Germline V gene data show CDR1 as SGHAT and CDR2 as FQNNGV. The CDR3 nucleotides are TGTGCCAGCAGCCGAGACAGGGCAGACACAGATACGCAGTATTTT. It specifies CASSRDRADTDTQYF.